This paragraph reports one T cell receptor beta chain. Its antigen is still unknown. Distinct nucleotide sequences in the sample also encode this CDR3. The source of the sample is a study of T cell responses to AZD1222 COVID-19 vaccine. Study information: Second-dose intervals of approximately 4 or approximately 12 weeks were pooled. Points from the study as a whole: Across spike, vaccine-associated CD4 TCRs were found, dominant at 160-218 and 743-854. Compared with day 0, the breadth and depth of the Spike-specific TCR repertoire rose significantly after two doses of AZD1222. There were mostly white British donors and more females than males, and clonal diversity was possibly underestimated.

The assay was immunoSEQ multiplex PCR, and TCRdb's table has in-frame clones only and misses some. In the table there are around 99,000 clones, 90% to 95% of which are singletons. The receptor was isolated from an adult in good health. The specimen was peripheral blood, collected on day 0 of AZD1222 vaccination.

CDR3 region: CASSLGPNTEAFF. CDR3 coding DNA: TGTGCCAGCAGTCTAGGTCCGAACACTGAAGCTTTCTTT. The chain couples TRBV6-5 to TRBJ1-1; D not certain. V was pared by 5 bases and J by 1 base, with 8 bases between. The CDR3 contains 13 residues. Germline V gene data show CDR1 as MNHEY and CDR2 as SVGAGI.